This T cell receptor beta chain was retrieved from a study of blood T cells in healthy people across ages. Study results and caveats: More naive CD4+ cells and higher diversity were found in long-lived than in aged donors. Nothing was known about donor CMV status, and this possibly confounded expanded clonotype changes.

Comment on this clonotype: Its target is unknown.

Alongside a J-beta primer mix, a sample-barcoded 5' primer served in a second PCR lasting about 6 to 11 cycles. TCRdb re-derived calls from the 5' RACE reads in MiXCR, one entry per CDR3 protein. Counted here are about 800,000 distinct CDR3 sequences, more than 35% occurring once; the ten biggest clones make up about a sixth. V lost 4 bases to trimming and J lost 6 bases; unmatched junction nucleotides: 19. Germline V CDR1 and CDR2: LGHDT, YNNKEL (reference sequence). The CDR3 totals 18 residues. Isolating PBMCs gave at least 6 million of these cells per sample. The chain has TRBV3-1 and TRBJ2-7; 9 bases map to TRBD2. The TCR sequence derives from a man older than 75 in good health. What was sequenced was blood. The CDR3 region is CASSPARWSSGLASEQYF. As DNA, the CDR3 is TGTGCCAGCAGCCCCGCGAGGTGGTCGTCGGGACTAGCTTCCGAGCAGTACTTC.